This T cell receptor (beta chain) is drawn from a study of shared clonotypes between healthy human individuals. The wider study: Participating donors consisted of two women and a few men aged 18 to 49. A donor's plate count was three for CD4 naive and three for CD4 memory; CD8 naive had two and CD8 memory one.

The protocol was immunoSEQ multiplex PCR, while the TCRdb copy is restricted to in-frame clones and leaves out a portion. In the table there are about 1 million clones, more than 75% of which are singletons. The count of this clone is one. Antigen: not known. The CDR3 has 11 amino acids. The germline CDR1 and CDR2 sequences are DFQATT and SNEGSKA (reference sequence). The V and J ends lost 6 bases and 1 base respectively, with 6 bases between them. General study findings and limits: Though the depth was large, rarefaction showed that sorted-subset sequencing was incomplete. It was observed that roughly 4.8% of naive CD4 clonotypes were shared across several donors.

The sample consisted of memory CD4+ T cells from PBMCs. This sample's subset: CD45RA-negative fraction. The sequence derives from a man aged 18 to 35 in good health. Some clones in this sample may be carry-over from other donors' samples. V usage is TRBV20-1 and J usage is TRBJ1-2; no clear D. CDR3 in DNA: TGCAGTGCCCCTTATAACTATGGCTACACCTTC. Protein: CSAPYNYGYTF.